The 32 T cell receptor beta chains below were found in one sample sequenced in a study of cytomegalovirus exposure and HLA in healthy donors. In the PCR, 60 Vbeta and 13 Jbeta primers were used. TCRdb keeps only in-frame clones here, not all; method: immunoSEQ multiplex PCR. Here the sample spans 150,000 to 200,000 clones, around three quarters being singletons. The sample was PBMCs. The receptor source for this set is a middle-aged woman in good health and CMV-seronegative.

The chain recombines TRBV7-2 with TRBJ2-7, with TRBD2 matching over 13 bases. Germline V gene lookup returns CDR1 SGHTA and CDR2 FQGNSA. V was clipped by 4 bases and J by 7 bases; unmatched bases: 7. This CDR3 is built from 15 residues. CDR3 DNA sequence: TGTGCCAGCAGCTCGGGACTAGCGGGAACGGAGGAGCAGTACTTC. Translated: CASSSGLAGTEEQYF.

V and J are TRBV10-2 and TRBJ2-5, with D perhaps TRBD1 (6 bases). This CDR3 is built from 12 residues. Germline assignment: CDR1 WSHSY and CDR2 SAAADI. The V and J ends lost 8 bases and 6 bases respectively, with 13 bases between them. CDR3 sequence (DNA): TGCGCCAGCGGGGGCAGGGGAAAGACCCAGTACTTC. Translation gives CASGGRGKTQYF.

The genes are TRBV10-3 and TRBJ2-1; D is perhaps TRBD2 (6 bases). Between the trimmed V and J ends, which lost 3 bases and 3 bases, there was a span of 15 bases. Germline V lookup: CDR1 ENHRY, CDR2 SYGVKD. CDR3 length: 16 residues. CDR3 sequence (DNA): TGTGCCATCAGTGATTCGACTAGTGCCGTCTACAATGAGCAGTTCTTC. It translates to CAISDSTSAVYNEQFF.

J is TRBJ2-3 and V is TRBV7-9; unclear D gene. Germline V lookup: CDR1 SEHNR, CDR2 FQNEAQ (reference sequence). The CDR3 sequence is 11 residues long. V lost 8 bases to trimming and J lost 5 bases, with 8 bases between them. CDR3 sequence (DNA): TGTGCCAGCGTTAGTGGAGATACGCAGTATTTT. Its translation: CASVSGDTQYF. Full variable domain (remainder filled in from reference TRBV7-9 and TRBJ2-3): DTGVSQNPRHKITKRGQNVTFRCDPISEHNRLYWYRQTLGQGPEFLTYFQNEAQLEKSRLLSDRFSAERPKGSFSTLEIQRTEQGDSAMYLCASVSGDTQYFGPGTRLTVL.

V usage is TRBV5-4 and J usage is TRBJ2-5; TRBD2 aligns across 7 bases. This CDR3 is 14 amino acids long. The V and J ends lost 1 base and 3 bases, in that order; junction bases with no gene match: 3. The germline gives CDR1 SGHNT, CDR2 YYREEE (reference sequence). In DNA form, the CDR3 reads TGTGCCAGCAGCTTGCCCGGGACTAAAGAGACCCAGTACTTC. Residues: CASSLPGTKETQYF.

The gene calls are TRBV6-6 and TRBJ1-4; D is undetermined. Germline CDR1 is MNHNY and CDR2 is SVGAGI (reference sequence). This CDR3 has 15 amino acids. V lost 5 bases and J lost 3, with 13 bases in between. The CDR3 DNA reads as TGTGCCAGCAGTCCCACTCGGTCGGCTAATGAAAAACTGTTTTTT. Translating gives CASSPTRSANEKLFF.

This chain links TRBV5-1 with TRBJ2-7; 9 bases line up with TRBD2. Germline trimming cut 0 bases from V and 0 bases from J; bases unmatched to any gene: 7. Germline V gives CDR1 SGHRS, CDR2 YFSETQ. The CDR3 totals 17 residues. This CDR3 reads CASSLEVLAGTSYEQYF. The CDR3, as DNA: TGCGCCAGCAGCTTGGAGGTTCTAGCGGGGACCTCCTACGAGCAGTACTTC.

V gene TRBV7-9 combines with J gene TRBJ2-5; D unresolved. The V end was cut by 5 bases, the J end by 4 bases, with 8 bases between. From germline, CDR1 is SEHNR and CDR2 FQNEAQ (reference sequence). CDR3 length: 12 amino acids. This chain's CDR3 is CASSRLAETQYF. The CDR3 DNA follows: TGTGCCAGCAGCCGACTCGCAGAGACCCAGTACTTC. The full variable domain, rest sourced from reference TRBV7-9 and TRBJ2-5, is DTGVSQNPRHKITKRGQNVTFRCDPISEHNRLYWYRQTLGQGPEFLTYFQNEAQLEKSRLLSDRFSAERPKGSFSTLEIQRTEQGDSAMYLCASSRLAETQYFGPGTRLLVL.

The rearrangement joins TRBV19 to TRBJ2-1; perhaps TRBD2 as D (5 bases). Looked up from germline, CDR1 is LNHDA and CDR2 is SQIVND (reference sequence). CDR3 length: 15 residues. The V end was cut by 3 bases, the J end by 0 bases, with 9 bases between. CDR3 sequence (DNA): TGTGCCAGTAGTATTGGAGGCGTCTCCTACAATGAGCAGTTCTTC. Translating it yields CASSIGGVSYNEQFF.

The chain links TRBV15 to TRBJ2-1, with 8 bases lining up with TRBD2. Germline trimming cut 0 bases from V and 1 base from J; bases unmatched to any gene: 5. Per the germline V gene, CDR1 is LNHNV and CDR2 is YYDKDF (reference sequence). This CDR3 contains 17 residues. This CDR3 is CATSRDRASGSYNEQFF. The CDR3 DNA follows: TGTGCCACCAGCAGAGATCGGGCTAGCGGGTCCTACAATGAGCAGTTCTTC.

The rearrangement uses TRBV5-1 and TRBJ2-5; D is ambiguous. Trimming removed 2 bases from V and 2 bases from J, with 7 bases in between. The CDR3 has 13 residues. Germline CDR1 reads SGHRS; CDR2 reads YFSETQ. This CDR3 reads CASSFALQETQYF. In nucleotides, the CDR3 is TGCGCCAGCAGCTTTGCGTTACAAGAGACCCAGTACTTC.

V is TRBV30 and J is TRBJ1-1; D perhaps matches TRBD1 (6 bases). This CDR3 comprises 12 residues. Germline V CDR1 and CDR2: GTSNPN, SVGIG (reference sequence). The V gene lost 5 bases and the J gene lost 4 bases, with 11 bases spanning the gap. The CDR3 DNA sequence: TGTGCCTGGGACAGGTTGGGCACTGAAGCTTTCTTT. Translated: CAWDRLGTEAFF.

V gene TRBV9 combines with J gene TRBJ2-2, with 11 bases that match TRBD2. V trimming: 3 bases; J trimming: 7 bases; junction bases outside the gene matches: 11. The CDR3 has 17 amino acids. The germline gives CDR1 SGDLS, CDR2 YYNGEE. This CDR3 reads CASSGLAGPPASGELFF. The CDR3 DNA reads as TGTGCCAGCAGCGGACTAGCGGGACCCCCCGCTAGCGGGGAGCTGTTTTTT.

The chain carries TRBV5-1 and TRBJ2-7; 10 positions match TRBD1. There are 14 residues in the CDR3. Germline trimming cut 4 bases from V and 4 bases from J; bases unmatched to any gene: 5. CDR1 and CDR2 (germline): SGHRS, YFSETQ. CDR3 DNA sequence: TGCGCCAGCAGCACCTCGGGACAGGGGTACGAGCAGTACTTC. This sequence encodes CASSTSGQGYEQYF.

This chain links TRBV30 with TRBJ1-1, with 10 bases identical to TRBD1. V gave up 0 bases and J gave up 1 base; unmatched junction bases: 2. Germline loops: CDR1 GTSNPN, CDR2 SVGIG (reference sequence). The CDR3 covers 15 residues. The CDR3 loop is CAWSVGTGANTEAFF. The CDR3 bases are TGTGCCTGGAGTGTAGGGACAGGGGCGAACACTGAAGCTTTCTTT.

The chain combines TRBV5-1 with TRBJ2-5; maybe TRBD1 (7 bases). The germline CDR1 and CDR2 sequences are SGHRS and YFSETQ. Trimming shortened V by 2 bases and J by 4 bases, and 21 bases separated the two germline ends. This CDR3 comprises 17 residues. The CDR3 bases are TGCGCCAGCAGCTTCTCCGCTCAAAGGAGGGGGCTAGAGACCCAGTACTTC. Translation: CASSFSAQRRGLETQYF.

This clone was counted a few times. This chain links TRBV11-2 with TRBJ2-7; D perhaps matches TRBD2 (6 bases). Germline V gene lookup returns CDR1 SGHAT and CDR2 FQNNGV. CDR3 size: 15 residues. Between the trimmed V and J ends, which lost 6 bases and 4 bases, there was a span of 19 bases. The CDR3 loop is CASRGGPLGGYEQYF. CDR3 nucleotides: TGTGCCAGCAGGGGTGGGCCACTCGGGGGATACGAGCAGTACTTC.

The rearrangement uses TRBV2 and TRBJ1-1, with 7 bases lining up with TRBD1. This CDR3 has 14 residues. Looked up from germline, CDR1 is SNHLY and CDR2 is FYNNEI. Trimming at V came to 2 bases and at J to 1 base, leaving 1 base not matched to a gene. CDR3 protein: CASSEQGENTEAFF. CDR3 in DNA: TGTGCCAGCAGTGAACAGGGGGAGAACACTGAAGCTTTCTTT.

This chain links TRBV10-3 with TRBJ2-7, with unresolved D. This CDR3 is 13 amino acids long. V was shortened by 1 base and J by 1 base, with 5 bases between the two germline ends. Germline CDR1 and CDR2: ENHRY and SYGVKD. CDR3 in amino acids: CAISEFGSYEQYF. The CDR3 nucleotides are TGTGCCATCAGTGAGTTCGGTTCCTACGAGCAGTACTTC.

This clone was picked up a small number of times. V and J are TRBV5-4 and TRBJ2-1; 13 bases are shared with TRBD2. The CDR3 contains 16 residues. CDR1 and CDR2 (germline): SGHNT, YYREEE (reference sequence). V was clipped by 4 bases and J by 5 bases; unmatched bases: 6. The chain's CDR3 is CASSGELAGGNNEQFF. CDR3 coding DNA: TGTGCCAGCAGCGGAGAACTAGCGGGAGGGAACAATGAGCAGTTCTTC.

The gene calls are TRBV28 and TRBJ1-4; D possibly corresponds to TRBD1 (5 bases). The CDR3 contains 16 residues. Germline V lookup: CDR1 MDHEN, CDR2 SYDVKM. The V end was cut by 4 bases, the J end by 7 bases, with 19 bases between. In DNA, the CDR3 is TGTGCCAGCAGTTCCGTCCCCAGGGCTATAGGTGAAAAACTGTTTTTT. It specifies CASSSVPRAIGEKLFF.

CDR3 nucleotides: TGTGCCAGTCATTTAGGAAAGGGGAATGGCTACACCTTC. It is translated as CASHLGKGNGYTF. This chain joins TRBV2 and TRBJ1-2; a possible D gene is TRBD1 (5 bases). The V end lost 9 bases, the J end lost 6 bases, and 17 bases lay between the germline ends. The CDR3 consists of 13 residues. CDR1 and CDR2 from the germline V gene are SNHLY and FYNNEI.

The J gene is TRBJ2-7, the V gene TRBV5-4, with unresolved D. The CDR3 loop spans 15 amino acids. Germline-derived CDR1 and CDR2 are SGHNT and YYREEE (reference sequence). V was shortened by 0 bases and J by 0 bases, with 10 bases between the two germline ends. CDR3: CASSLDPGSSYEQYF. CDR3 nucleotide sequence: TGTGCCAGCAGCTTGGATCCAGGAAGCTCCTACGAGCAGTACTTC.

The CDR3 here is CASSGTSGRFYEQFF. In DNA, the CDR3 is TGTGCCAGCAGTGGGACTAGCGGGAGGTTCTATGAGCAGTTCTTC. The rearrangement uses TRBV2 and TRBJ2-1; 14 bases fit TRBD2. The CDR3 has 15 amino acids. Per germline, CDR1 SNHLY and CDR2 FYNNEI. V dropped 4 bases and J dropped 8; count of bases not matched to a gene: 4. Filled out from reference TRBV2 and TRBJ2-1, the complete variable domain reads EPEVTQTPSHQVTQMGQEVILRCVPISNHLYFYWYRQILGQKVEFLVSFYNNEISEKSEIFDDQFSVERPDGSNFTLKIRSTKLEDSAMYFCASSGTSGRFYEQFFGPGTRLTVL.

This clone occurred once. One junction end does not reproduce the germline sequence, and a read error may be involved. The rearrangement links TRBV2 to TRBJ1-1; D uncertain. Germline V CDR1 and CDR2: SNHLY, FYNNEI. The CDR3 length is 13 residues. The CDR3 here is CASSEREGTKAFF. In nucleotides, the CDR3 is TGTGCCAGCAGTGAACGAGAGGGCACTAAAGCTTTCTTT. The full variable domain, rest sourced from reference TRBV2 and TRBJ1-1, is EPEVTQTPSHQVTQMGQEVILRCVPISNHLYFYWYRQILGQKVEFLVSFYNNEISEKSEIFDDQFSVERPDGSNFTLKIRSTKLEDSAMYFCASSEREGTKAFFGQGTRLTVV.

The rearrangement links TRBV28 to TRBJ1-2; D remains ambiguous. This CDR3 has 13 residues. The V gene lost 7 bases and the J gene lost 8 bases, with 17 bases spanning the gap. Germline V lookup: CDR1 MDHEN, CDR2 SYDVKM. CDR3 region: CASITRKGYGYTF. The CDR3 DNA reads as TGTGCCAGCATCACTAGGAAGGGCTACGGCTACACCTTC.

V gene TRBV27 combines with J gene TRBJ2-2; 7 bases are a match to TRBD1. The CDR3 has 17 amino acids. Germline CDR1 MNHEY, CDR2 SMNVEV (reference sequence). J was trimmed by 0 bases and V by 2 bases; bases with no gene match: 6. The CDR3 loop reads CASSLTPGGANTGELFF. As DNA, the CDR3 is TGTGCCAGCAGTTTAACTCCAGGGGGAGCGAACACCGGGGAGCTGTTTTTT.

This clone was seen just once. This chain uses TRBV25-1 with TRBJ2-7, with 13 bases that match TRBD2. Germline CDR1 reads MGHDK; CDR2 reads SYGVNS. Unmatched junction bases numbered 2, after V lost 6 bases and J lost 0 bases. This CDR3 region has 15 residues. Here the CDR3 reads CASRLAGGSSYEQYF. The CDR3 DNA sequence: TGTGCCAGCAGACTAGCGGGAGGGAGCTCCTACGAGCAGTACTTC.

This clone was counted a single time. V gene TRBV5-1 combines with J gene TRBJ2-1, with D unresolved. Trimming left V 4 bases short and J 8 bases short, with 13 bases between. The CDR3 contains 13 residues. Germline CDR1 and CDR2: SGHRS and YFSETQ. Written as DNA, the CDR3 is TGCGCCAGCAGCCCTGACACCTTCGATGAGCAGTTCTTC. The encoded protein is CASSPDTFDEQFF.

J is TRBJ2-7 and V is TRBV28, with unresolved D. This CDR3 spans 10 amino acids. Trimming took 7 bases from V and 2 from J, leaving 3 bases between them. CDR1 MDHEN and CDR2 SYDVKM come from the germline V gene. CDR3 sequence reads: CASNTYEQYF. The CDR3 nucleotides read TGTGCCAGCAATACCTACGAGCAGTACTTC.

The sample holds a few counts of this clone. The CDR3 loop reads CAASPGWTNEKLFF. The CDR3, as DNA: TGTGCCGCCAGTCCGGGGTGGACTAATGAAAAACTGTTTTTT. The chain is built from TRBV19 and TRBJ1-4; D is unresolved. Germline CDR1 and CDR2: LNHDA and SQIVND (reference sequence). The CDR3 is 14 residues long. The V end was cut by 11 bases, the J end by 2 bases, with 15 bases between.

The rearrangement uses TRBV4-1 and TRBJ1-5; the D gene is possibly TRBD1 (5 bases). The CDR3 length is 15 residues. Trimming cost V 0 bases and J 4 bases, with 10 bases left between them. Germline CDR1 MGHRA, CDR2 YSYEKL. CDR3 sequence: CASSQDGRVNQPQHF. CDR3 in DNA: TGCGCCAGCAGCCAAGACGGCAGGGTGAATCAGCCCCAGCATTTT.